This entry is about one T cell receptor beta chain. Antigen: not known. V dropped 10 bases and J dropped 0 bases, with 15 bases sitting between them. The CDR3 spans 14 residues. CDR1 is LNHDA, CDR2 SQIVND, per germline (reference sequence). The data stem from a study of CD8+CD57+ T cells in acquired aplastic anemia. Study-level information: Sorted CD4+ plus CD8+ cells gave DNA averaging around 3 ug. Study-wide points: Patients were compared with controls for CD8+ Simpson's diversity, and no significant difference emerged. Patients shared just under 30 CD8+ CDR3 sequences with controls.

For sequencing, patients were chosen who had shown expansion of CD8+CD57+ cells by flow cytometry. TCR beta VDJ and CDR3 profiles were obtained from a genomic DNA template. Each CDR3 protein gets one entry after TCRdb re-called the reads with MiXCR. The sample lists around 430,000 distinct CDR3 sequences, under 40% occurring once. Sequencing was carried out using sorted CD4+, CD8+, or CD8+CD57+ T cells (not recorded which) from PBMCs. V and J are TRBV19 and TRBJ1-1; TRBD1 is a possible D gene (6 bases). This TCR was sampled from a human donor with aplastic anemia. The CDR3 DNA is TGTGCCACAGACGGGGGCGGACTGAACACTGAAGCTTTCTTT. Encoded protein: CATDGGGLNTEAFF.